These 31 T cell receptor beta chains came from one sample sequenced in a study of B cell selection in AIRE deficiency. Repertoires were generated with immunoSEQ multiplex PCR, while TCRdb's copy carries only in-frame clones and drops some. The data hold 20,000 to 25,000 clones, with approximately 97% observed a single time. Conventional CD4 T cells were sorted as CD4+CD127+ cells. Sequencing was performed on conventional CD4+ T cells sorted from PBMCs. These receptors were collected from a human donor with AIRE deficiency.

The chain couples TRBV5-1 to TRBJ2-2; the D is unclear. The germline V gene encodes CDR1 SGHRS and CDR2 YFSETQ. Trimming took 0 bases from V and 4 from J, leaving 4 bases between them. The CDR3 is 13 amino acids. CDR3 loop: CASSLAVTGELFF. The CDR3 DNA follows: TGCGCCAGCAGCTTGGCAGTCACCGGGGAGCTGTTTTTT.

The chain couples TRBV30 to TRBJ2-5; D is ambiguous. The CDR3 contains 14 residues. CDR1 is GTSNPN, CDR2 SVGIG, per germline (reference sequence). Trimming took 2 bases from V and 2 from J, leaving 12 bases between them. CDR3 loop: CAWSNQGPQETQYF. The CDR3 nucleotides read TGTGCCTGGAGTAATCAAGGTCCTCAAGAGACCCAGTACTTC.

The V gene is TRBV4-3, the J gene TRBJ2-1; D remains ambiguous. Looked up from germline, CDR1 is LGHNA and CDR2 is YSLEER. The V gene lost 0 bases and the J gene lost 6 bases, with 18 bases spanning the gap. The CDR3 runs to 17 residues. The DNA for the CDR3 is TGCGCCAGCAGCCAAGATGTGGGCTCTAGGGTGGGCAATGAGCAGTTCTTC. Its protein product is CASSQDVGSRVGNEQFF.

This clone was seen just once. The chain joins TRBV25-1 to TRBJ2-5, with D possibly TRBD2 on 5 matching bases. Germline loops: CDR1 MGHDK, CDR2 SYGVNS. The CDR3 totals 13 residues. Deletions cut 7 bases from V and 4 bases from J, with 13 bases between. CDR3 loop: CASMDGVRETQYF. In DNA form, the CDR3 reads TGTGCCAGCATGGACGGGGTTCGAGAGACCCAGTACTTC.

The rearrangement uses TRBV4-1 and TRBJ2-7; 9 bases agree with TRBD1. The CDR3 is 16 residues long. V lost 1 base and J lost 4; bases outside the gene matches: 8. CDR1 and CDR2 (germline): MGHRA, YSYEKL. In DNA form, the CDR3 reads TGCGCCAGCAGCCAAGGCCCGGGACAGGGCCTATACGAGCAGTACTTC. Translation: CASSQGPGQGLYEQYF.

V and J are TRBV11-3 and TRBJ2-3, with D perhaps given as TRBD1 or TRBD2 (5 bases each). The V end lost 5 bases, the J end lost 3 bases, and 12 bases lay between the germline ends. The germline V gene has CDR1 SGHNT and CDR2 YENEEA. CDR3 size: 14 residues. CDR3: CASSPGPRTDTQYF. The DNA of the CDR3 is TGTGCCAGCAGCCCGGGGCCCAGGACAGATACGCAGTATTTT.

This clone was detected only once. The chain uses TRBV18 and TRBJ2-7; D is possibly TRBD2 (5 bases). CDR1 and CDR2 (germline): KGHSH, LQKENI. Trimming removed 6 bases at V and 3 bases at J, with 15 bases between. The CDR3 has 14 amino acids. CDR3 protein: CASSPDGGFYEQYF. CDR3 DNA sequence: TGTGCCAGCTCCCCGGACGGAGGCTTCTACGAGCAGTACTTC.

In its sample, this clone was seen once. The chain couples TRBV9 to TRBJ2-3; D uncertain. This CDR3 has 12 amino acids. The V and J ends lost 4 bases and 0 bases respectively, with 3 bases between them. Looked up from germline, CDR1 is SGDLS and CDR2 is YYNGEE. CDR3 sequence reads: CASSPSTDTQYF. The CDR3 nucleotides are TGTGCCAGCAGCCCTAGCACAGATACGCAGTATTTT.

This chain connects TRBV6-1 to TRBJ2-7, with D perhaps given as TRBD1 or TRBD2 (5 bases each). CDR1 is MNHNS and CDR2 is SASEGT in the germline V gene. Between the trimmed V and J ends, which lost 7 bases and 3 bases, there was a span of 19 bases. The CDR3 length is 15 residues. CDR3 in amino acids: CASNYHQGRNYEQYF. CDR3 coding DNA: TGTGCCAGCAACTATCATCAGGGACGGAACTACGAGCAGTACTTC.

This rearrangement joins TRBV5-1 to TRBJ2-1; the match to TRBD2 covers 7 bases. The CDR3 runs 15 residues. V dropped 2 bases and J dropped 4; count of bases not matched to a gene: 6. From germline, CDR1 is SGHRS and CDR2 YFSETQ. DNA of the CDR3: TGCGCCAGCAGCTTTGGGGGAGGGCCGTACAATGAGCAGTTCTTC. Translating it yields CASSFGGGPYNEQFF.

The gene calls are TRBV9 and TRBJ2-1; 9 bases agree with TRBD1. The germline V gene has CDR1 SGDLS and CDR2 YYNGEE. The CDR3 covers 15 residues. The V gene end was trimmed by 7 bases and the J gene end by 7 bases; junction bases not matched to a gene: 12. Written as DNA, the CDR3 is TGTGCCAGCGGAACGGGGGACAGGGTAACAAATGAGCAGTTCTTC. This sequence encodes CASGTGDRVTNEQFF.

The chain is built from TRBV10-3 and TRBJ2-6, with D hard to call. The V and J ends lost 0 bases and 7 bases respectively, with 7 bases between them. CDR3 length equals 14 residues. Per germline, CDR1 ENHRY and CDR2 SYGVKD. CDR3 sequence: CAISESVFANVLTF. DNA of the CDR3: TGTGCCATCAGTGAGTCGGTTTTTGCCAACGTCCTGACTTTC.

The rearrangement links TRBV2 to TRBJ2-3; either TRBD1 or TRBD2 may supply D (5 bases each). CDR3 size: 13 residues. The V and J ends lost 7 bases and 0 bases respectively, with 8 bases between them. CDR1 and CDR2 (germline): SNHLY, FYNNEI. CDR3 bases: TGTGCCAGCAACGGGGACAGCACAGATACGCAGTATTTT. Encoded protein: CASNGDSTDTQYF.

The chain combines TRBV18 with TRBJ2-1, with unresolved D. V gave up 0 bases and J gave up 8 bases, with 11 bases separating them. This CDR3 region has 14 residues. CDR1 and CDR2 from the germline V gene are KGHSH and LQKENI. The CDR3 reads CASSPPSRADEQFF. The CDR3 coding sequence is TGTGCCAGCTCACCACCGTCGCGAGCCGATGAGCAGTTCTTC.

The genes are TRBV15 and TRBJ1-1; D unresolved. The CDR3 totals 12 residues. Trimming stripped 2 bases from V and 2 bases from J, with 3 bases between. Germline-derived CDR1 and CDR2 are LNHNV and YYDKDF (reference sequence). This CDR3 is CATSRRNTEAFF. The DNA of the CDR3 is TGTGCCACCAGCAGAAGAAACACTGAAGCTTTCTTT. The variable domain in full, completed from reference TRBV15 and TRBJ1-1, reads DAMVIQNPRYQVTQFGKPVTLSCSQTLNHNVMYWYQQKSSQAPKLLFHYYDKDFNNEADTPDNFQSRRPNTSFCFLDIRSPGLGDTAMYLCATSRRNTEAFFGQGTRLTVV.

The chain recombines TRBV29-1 with TRBJ2-5, with 9 bases matching TRBD2. The CDR3 sequence is 14 residues long. The ends lost 6 bases at V and 2 bases at J; junction bases unmatched: 7. Germline CDR1 reads SQVTM; CDR2 reads ANQGSEA. The CDR3 region is CSVDLAGRQETQYF. The CDR3 coding sequence is TGCAGCGTGGATCTAGCGGGGAGACAAGAGACCCAGTACTTC.

J is TRBJ2-3 and V is TRBV7-2; perhaps TRBD2 as D (6 bases). Germline V CDR1 and CDR2: SGHTA, FQGNSA. Deletions cut 0 bases from V and 0 bases from J, with 10 bases between. This CDR3 is 16 amino acids long. CDR3 coding DNA: TGTGCCAGCAGCTTAGCCCAGCGGGCGAGCACAGATACGCAGTATTTT. Residues: CASSLAQRASTDTQYF.

The rearrangement links TRBV27 to TRBJ2-7; D might be TRBD1 (7 bases). Germline V lookup: CDR1 MNHEY, CDR2 SMNVEV (reference sequence). This CDR3 is built from 15 residues. V was trimmed by 3 bases and J by 3 bases, leaving 15 bases between them. The CDR3 loop reads CASSFVGTAGYEQYF. CDR3 in DNA: TGTGCCAGCAGTTTTGTTGGGACAGCGGGCTACGAGCAGTACTTC.

V is TRBV29-1 and J is TRBJ1-1; 12 bases match TRBD1. The CDR3 spans 15 residues. CDR1 is SQVTM and CDR2 is ANQGSEA in the germline V gene. The V and J ends lost 4 bases and 5 bases, in that order; junction bases with no gene match: 8. CDR3 sequence: CSVGDRGPGTTEAFF. CDR3 nucleotides: TGCAGCGTTGGGGACAGGGGGCCTGGAACAACTGAAGCTTTCTTT. Full variable domain (rest looked up from reference TRBV29-1 and TRBJ1-1): SAVISQKPSRDICQRGTSLTIQCQVDSQVTMMFWYRQQPGQSLTLIATANQGSEATYESGFVIDKFPISRPNLTFSTLTVSNMSPEDSSIYLCSVGDRGPGTTEAFFGQGTRLTVV.

This chain joins TRBV5-1 and TRBJ1-1, with 10 bases that match TRBD1. Losses at the gene ends were 5 bases for V and 6 bases for J; bases not matched to a gene: 4. The germline gives CDR1 SGHRS, CDR2 YFSETQ. There are 13 residues in the CDR3. CDR3 coding DNA: TGCGCCAGCAGGCCCGGACAGGGGGCTGAAGCTTTCTTT. This translates into CASRPGQGAEAFF.

The rearrangement uses TRBV19 and TRBJ2-1; 7 bases agree with TRBD1. With V trimmed by 6 bases and J by 2 bases, 16 bases remained unmatched. The CDR3 has 18 residues. CDR1 LNHDA and CDR2 SQIVND come from the germline V gene (reference sequence). The CDR3 sequence: CASSSDTQTGVAYNEQFF. CDR3 nucleotide sequence: TGTGCCAGTAGCTCCGATACCCAAACAGGGGTGGCCTACAATGAGCAGTTCTTC.

This clone was seen more than once but under ten times. The V and J genes are TRBV28 and TRBJ1-2; 9 nucleotides agree with TRBD1. From germline, CDR1 is MDHEN and CDR2 SYDVKM. The CDR3 has 15 residues. J was trimmed by 5 bases and V by 5 bases; bases with no gene match: 9. Here the CDR3 reads CASSPLPGQGYGYTF. CDR3 nucleotide sequence: TGTGCCAGCAGTCCCCTACCGGGACAGGGTTATGGCTACACCTTC.

The chain has TRBV5-1 and TRBJ2-5; perhaps TRBD1 as D (6 bases). V dropped 1 base and J dropped 0 bases, with 10 bases sitting between them. CDR3 length: 15 residues. The V gene's germline CDR1 is SGHRS and CDR2 YFSETQ. The CDR3 DNA sequence: TGCGCCAGCAGCTTGACCGGGACATACCAAGAGACCCAGTACTTC. Residues: CASSLTGTYQETQYF.

This chain connects TRBV7-9 to TRBJ1-5, with TRBD1 identical over 8 bases. Germline values: CDR1 SEHNR, CDR2 FQNEAQ (reference sequence). CDR3 length: 15 residues. Germline trimming cut 4 bases from V and 2 bases from J; bases unmatched to any gene: 4. CDR3 region: CASSSSDRGNQPQHF. In DNA, the CDR3 is TGTGCCAGCAGCTCCTCGGACAGGGGCAATCAGCCCCAGCATTTT.

This clone was recorded once. V and J are TRBV19 and TRBJ2-7; maybe TRBD1 (6 bases). The V gene's germline CDR1 is LNHDA and CDR2 SQIVND (reference sequence). V was clipped by 3 bases and J by 0 bases, with 12 bases between them. This CDR3 is 15 amino acids long. The CDR3 loop reads CASSMFGTYSYEQYF. DNA for the CDR3: TGTGCCAGTAGTATGTTTGGGACATACTCCTACGAGCAGTACTTC.

The chain has TRBV5-5 and TRBJ2-7, with 9 bases lining up with TRBD1. The trim removed 0 bases at V and 6 bases at J, leaving 10 bases unmatched. The V gene's germline CDR1 is SGHKS and CDR2 YYEKEE (reference sequence). This CDR3 is built from 16 residues. CDR3 loop: CASSLALADRGSEQYF. Here the CDR3 DNA reads TGTGCCAGCAGCTTGGCCTTGGCCGACAGGGGGTCCGAGCAGTACTTC.

This chain joins TRBV30 and TRBJ2-2; the match to TRBD2 covers 8 bases. Per the germline V gene, CDR1 is GTSNPN and CDR2 is SVGIG (reference sequence). The CDR3 totals 16 residues. V lost 1 base, J lost 0 bases, and 4 bases stayed unmatched. CDR3 bases: TGTGCCTGGAGTGATATAGCGGGACCGAACACCGGGGAGCTGTTTTTT. Protein: CAWSDIAGPNTGELFF.

This rearrangement joins TRBV30 to TRBJ1-5; D call uncertain. The CDR3 extends over 14 amino acids. Trimming shortened V by 0 bases and J by 2 bases, and 8 bases separated the two germline ends. The germline V gene has CDR1 GTSNPN and CDR2 SVGIG (reference sequence). The CDR3 sequence: CAWSVPQGNQPQHF. CDR3 in DNA: TGTGCCTGGAGTGTACCGCAGGGCAATCAGCCCCAGCATTTT.

This clone was detected only once. The chain is built from TRBV11-2 and TRBJ1-2; 7 bases map to TRBD1. Germline-derived CDR1 and CDR2 are SGHAT and FQNNGV. The CDR3 length is 14 residues. After removal of 1 base from V and 4 bases from J, the junction contained 3 bases not matched to a gene. CDR3 region: CASSLVGQFYGYTF. The CDR3 nucleotides read TGTGCCAGCAGCTTAGTGGGACAGTTCTATGGCTACACCTTC.

The J gene is TRBJ2-5, the V gene TRBV6-5; no reliable D call. Germline V gene data show CDR1 as MNHEY and CDR2 as SVGAGI. The CDR3 contains 13 residues. V lost 6 bases, J lost 1 base, and 9 bases lay in between. The DNA of the CDR3 is TGTGCCAGCAGGCGGCCCGGCCAAGAGACCCAGTACTTC. It yields the protein CASRRPGQETQYF.

This clone is a singleton in its sample. Within the sample, other DNA sequences also encode this same CDR3. The chain joins TRBV5-1 to TRBJ2-2; tentative D call: TRBD2 (6 bases). The CDR3 spans 13 residues. Trimming took off 0 bases at V and 7 bases at J, with 7 bases between the two ends. Germline values: CDR1 SGHRS, CDR2 YFSETQ. The CDR3 reads CASSLGRGGELFF. The CDR3 coding sequence is TGCGCCAGCAGCTTGGGGCGGGGCGGGGAGCTGTTTTTT.